This T cell receptor beta chain was profiled in a study of shared clonotypes between healthy human individuals. About the research overall: Each donor had three CD4 naive, three CD4 memory, two CD8 naive and one CD8 memory plate. General study findings and limits: Naive subsets generally had larger estimated richness than memory subsets.

Measured with immunoSEQ multiplex PCR; TCRdb has only the in-frame clones, and not every one. This table holds about 2 million clones, just under 95% found once. Naive CD8 isolation took CD45RO-negative cells positively selected for CCR7 and excluded terminally differentiated effector memory CD45RA+ cells. Trimming removed 4 bases from V and 2 bases from J, with 8 bases in between. Looked up from germline, CDR1 is SGHTA and CDR2 is FQGNSA. The CDR3 contains 13 residues. This clone occurred a few times. Its antigen is undetermined. This sample also contains other DNA sequences that code for the same CDR3.

Specimen: naive CD8+ T cells sorted from blood. The chain has TRBV7-2 and TRBJ1-1; D possibly corresponds to TRBD1 (5 bases). This receptor was taken from a man between 18 and 29 years old in good health. The CDR3 region has the DNA TGTGCCAGCAGCTCGGGACCAAACACTGAAGCTTTCTTT. Encoded protein: CASSSGPNTEAFF.